This T cell receptor beta chain was sequenced for a study of blood T cell repertoires in COVID-19. Germline V CDR1 and CDR2: SGHRS, YFSETQ. Trimming stripped 2 bases from V and 2 bases from J, with 10 bases between. There are 14 residues in the CDR3. Participant age was roughly 18 to 90 years, and participants resided in about 25 US areas. Produced via immunoSEQ multiplex PCR; TCRdb's table is partial and in-frame only. In the table there are about 340,000 clones, about 86% of which are singletons. The TCR originated in a woman in her thirties or forties with acute COVID-19. The genes are TRBV5-1 and TRBJ2-5; D perhaps matches TRBD2 (6 bases). Sequenced input: PBMCs or T cells enriched from blood (not recorded which). The CDR3 nucleotides are TGCGCCAGCAGCTTCGGGAGCCCGCAAGAGACCCAGTACTTC. Its translation: CASSFGSPQETQYF.